A selection of T cell receptor beta chains follows, all from one sample in a study of blood T cell repertoires in COVID-19. The repertoire was sequenced with immunoSEQ multiplex PCR; TCRdb's copy has only in-frame clones and lacks some. The profile shows more than 1,500 clones, approximately 84% of them singletons. The sample comprised peripheral blood. Receptor source: a man between 65 and 85 years old with active COVID-19. The CDR3 runs from the conserved cysteine through the conserved F or W. Each record gives: J gene, D gene, clone size, V gene, CDR3 DNA, CDR3 protein. A D gene is named only where the DNA matches it firmly. Not every row has a clone size; where given, it reads once, few, many or a size class.

J gene: TRBJ1-5; D gene: TRBD1; clone size: NA; V gene: TRBV27; CDR3 DNA: TGTGCCAGCGGTGACAGGGGACCCAATCAGCCCCAGCATTTT; CDR3 protein: CASGDRGPNQPQHF
J gene: TRBJ2-7; D gene: NA; clone size: NA; V gene: TRBV11-2; CDR3 DNA: TGTGCCAGCAGCTTAGGGACAGTCGGCGAGCAGTACTTC; CDR3 protein: CASSLGTVGEQYF
J gene: TRBJ2-7; D gene: NA; clone size: once; V gene: TRBV7-9; CDR3 DNA: TGTGCCAGCAGCCCGCGGGACGGAGTCTACGAGCAGTACTTC; CDR3 protein: CASSPRDGVYEQYF
J gene: TRBJ1-5; D gene: NA; clone size: NA; V gene: TRBV29-1; CDR3 DNA: TGCAGCGTGACGTCCGGGGTCAATCAGCCCCAGCATTTT; CDR3 protein: CSVTSGVNQPQHF
J gene: TRBJ1-1; D gene: TRBD1; clone size: NA; V gene: TRBV19; CDR3 DNA: TGTGCCAGTAGTATAAGACAGGGAGGAGCTGAAGCTTTCTTT; CDR3 protein: CASSIRQGGAEAFF
J gene: TRBJ1-3; D gene: NA; clone size: NA; V gene: TRBV6-5; CDR3 DNA: TGTGCCAGCAGTTACCAGGGACATGGCGCTGGAAACACCATATATTTT; CDR3 protein: CASSYQGHGAGNTIYF
J gene: TRBJ2-5; D gene: TRBD2; clone size: NA; V gene: TRBV12-3/TRBV12-4; CDR3 DNA: TGTGCCAGCAGTTTTGGGGGAGGGGAGACCCAGTACTTC; CDR3 protein: CASSFGGGETQYF
J gene: TRBJ2-2; D gene: NA; clone size: NA; V gene: TRBV3-1/TRBV3-2; CDR3 DNA: TGTGCCAGCAGCCAAGGCGGCACAAACACCGGGGAGCTGTTTTTT; CDR3 protein: CASSQGGTNTGELFF
J gene: TRBJ2-7; D gene: NA; clone size: NA; V gene: TRBV23-1; CDR3 DNA: TGCGCCAGCAGTCGGACTGAACCCCATCCGTACTTC; CDR3 protein: CASSRTEPHPYF
J gene: TRBJ2-5; D gene: NA; clone size: NA; V gene: TRBV7-9; CDR3 DNA: TGTGCCAGCACCCAGGTTAAAGAGACCCAGTACTTC; CDR3 protein: CASTQVKETQYF
J gene: TRBJ1-1; D gene: NA; clone size: NA; V gene: TRBV19; CDR3 DNA: TGTGCCAGTAGTATAGAGGACTTTGAAGCTTTCTTT; CDR3 protein: CASSIEDFEAFF
J gene: TRBJ1-4; D gene: TRBD1; clone size: NA; V gene: TRBV10-3; CDR3 DNA: TGTGCCATCAGTGAGGGACAGGGGAGAGAAAAACTGTTTTTT; CDR3 protein: CAISEGQGREKLFF
J gene: TRBJ1-2; D gene: TRBD1; clone size: NA; V gene: TRBV4-1; CDR3 DNA: TGCGCCAGCAGCCAAGGAGGACAGGCCGCTAACTATGGCTACACCTTC; CDR3 protein: CASSQGGQAANYGYTF
J gene: TRBJ2-1; D gene: TRBD2; clone size: NA; V gene: TRBV5-1; CDR3 DNA: TGCGCCAGCCGCAAGGGACTAGCGGGAGTTCGTGGGCCCAATGAGCAGTTCTTC; CDR3 protein: CASRKGLAGVRGPNEQFF